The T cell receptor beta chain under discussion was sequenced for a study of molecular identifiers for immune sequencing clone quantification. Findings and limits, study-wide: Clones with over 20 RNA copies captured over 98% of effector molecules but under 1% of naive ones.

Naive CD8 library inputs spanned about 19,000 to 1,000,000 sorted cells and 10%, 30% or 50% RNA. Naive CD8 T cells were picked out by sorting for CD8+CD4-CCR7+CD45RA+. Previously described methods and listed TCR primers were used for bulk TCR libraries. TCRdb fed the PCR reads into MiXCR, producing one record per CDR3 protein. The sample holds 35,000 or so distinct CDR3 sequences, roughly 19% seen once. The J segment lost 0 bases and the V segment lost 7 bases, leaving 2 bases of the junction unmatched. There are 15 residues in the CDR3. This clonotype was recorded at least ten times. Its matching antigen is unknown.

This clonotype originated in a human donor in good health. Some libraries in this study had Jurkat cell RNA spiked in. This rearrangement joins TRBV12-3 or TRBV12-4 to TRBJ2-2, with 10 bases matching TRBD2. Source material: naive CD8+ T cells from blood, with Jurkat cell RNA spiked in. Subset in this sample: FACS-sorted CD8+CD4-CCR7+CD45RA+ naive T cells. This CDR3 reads CASKGLAANTGELFF. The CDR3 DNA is TGTGCCAGCAAAGGACTAGCGGCGAACACCGGGGAGCTGTTTTTT.